The 3 T cell receptor beta chains below all came from one sample that was sequenced in a study of T cells in localized non-small cell lung cancer. Only in-frame clones appear in the TCRdb table, and some are missing; sequencing was by immunoSEQ multiplex PCR. The table shows roughly 9,900 clones, with roughly nine tenths occurring only once. The sample here was peripheral blood, taken before any cancer treatment. The receptors originated from a woman aged 40-69 years with stage I squamous cell lung carcinoma.

The chain employs TRBV10-3 and TRBJ2-5, with 9 bases identical to TRBD2. V dropped 0 bases and J dropped 1; count of bases not matched to a gene: 9. CDR1 is ENHRY and CDR2 is SYGVKD in the germline V gene. The CDR3 is 18 amino acids. This chain's CDR3 is CAISESNALAGSQETQYF. In DNA form, the CDR3 reads TGTGCCATCAGTGAGTCGAATGCGCTAGCGGGGAGCCAAGAGACCCAGTACTTC.

The chain employs TRBV2 and TRBJ2-3; D ambiguous. Trimming left V 4 bases short and J 4 bases short, with 12 bases between. Germline V lookup: CDR1 SNHLY, CDR2 FYNNEI. The CDR3 has 14 amino acids. The CDR3 nucleotides are TGTGCCAGCAGTGTGGCGTTAAACTCAGATACGCAGTATTTT. Its translation is CASSVALNSDTQYF.

This clone was detected once. CDR3 region: CASSASPNTEAFF. The CDR3 DNA is TGTGCCAGCAGCGCGAGCCCGAACACTGAAGCTTTCTTT. The chain carries TRBV7-3 and TRBJ1-1, with D unclear. The length of the CDR3 is 13 residues. Trimming stripped 5 bases from V and 1 base from J, with 8 bases between. The V gene's germline CDR1 is SGHTA and CDR2 FQGTGA.